This TCR beta chain was documented in a study of identical twins. From germline, CDR1 is LGHNA and CDR2 YNFKEQ. This CDR3 is built from 17 residues. V was clipped by 0 bases and J by 6 bases; unmatched bases: 9. TCRdb processed the 5' RACE reads anew with MiXCR; each CDR3 protein has one entry. The data contain about 470,000 distinct CDR3 sequences, 24% of them singletons. This clonotype was seen just once. This same sample was also taken into another study, of T cells expressing NK-cell markers.

The chain joins TRBV4-2 to TRBJ2-2; 8 bases align to TRBD2. The clonotype originates from a woman between 18 and 30 years old in good health. Input material: CD4+ T cells sorted from blood. This chain's CDR3 is CASSQDTRGGRAGELFF. In nucleotides, the CDR3 is TGTGCCAGCAGCCAAGATACCCGGGGGGGCCGAGCCGGGGAGCTGTTTTTT.